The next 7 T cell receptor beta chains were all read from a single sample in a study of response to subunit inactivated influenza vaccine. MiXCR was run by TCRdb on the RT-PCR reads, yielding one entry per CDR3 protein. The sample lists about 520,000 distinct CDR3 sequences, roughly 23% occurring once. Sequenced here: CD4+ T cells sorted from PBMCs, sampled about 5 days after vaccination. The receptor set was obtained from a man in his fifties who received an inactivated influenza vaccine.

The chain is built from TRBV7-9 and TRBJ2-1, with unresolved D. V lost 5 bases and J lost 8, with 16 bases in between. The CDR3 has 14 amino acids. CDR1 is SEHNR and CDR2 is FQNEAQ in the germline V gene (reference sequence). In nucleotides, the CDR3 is TGTGCCAGCAGCACCCTTTTAGGTTATCATGAGCAGTTCTTC. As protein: CASSTLLGYHEQFF.

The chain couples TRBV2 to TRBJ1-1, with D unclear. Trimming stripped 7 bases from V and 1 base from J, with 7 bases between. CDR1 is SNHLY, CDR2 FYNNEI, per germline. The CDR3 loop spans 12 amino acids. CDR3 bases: TGTGCCAGCAAGGACGGGAACACTGAAGCTTTCTTT. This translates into CASKDGNTEAFF.

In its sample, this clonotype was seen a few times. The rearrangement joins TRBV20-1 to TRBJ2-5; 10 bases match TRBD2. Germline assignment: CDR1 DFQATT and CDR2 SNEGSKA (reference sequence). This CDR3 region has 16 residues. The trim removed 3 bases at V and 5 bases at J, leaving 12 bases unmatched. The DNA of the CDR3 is TGCAGTGCTAGTCCGACTAGCGGGTACCGAGGGGAGACCCAGTACTTC. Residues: CSASPTSGYRGETQYF.

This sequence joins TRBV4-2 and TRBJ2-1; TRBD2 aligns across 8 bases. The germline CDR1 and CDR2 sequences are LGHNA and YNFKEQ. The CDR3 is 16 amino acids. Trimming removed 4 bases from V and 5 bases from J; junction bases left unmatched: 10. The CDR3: CASSRNSGSWHNEQFF. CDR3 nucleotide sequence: TGTGCCAGCAGCCGGAACAGCGGGAGTTGGCACAATGAGCAGTTCTTC.

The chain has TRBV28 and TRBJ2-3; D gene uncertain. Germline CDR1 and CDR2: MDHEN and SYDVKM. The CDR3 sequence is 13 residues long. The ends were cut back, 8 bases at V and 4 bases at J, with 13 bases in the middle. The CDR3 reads CASSRAGSDTQYF. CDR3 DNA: TGTGCCAGCTCCCGAGCCGGGTCAGATACGCAGTATTTT.

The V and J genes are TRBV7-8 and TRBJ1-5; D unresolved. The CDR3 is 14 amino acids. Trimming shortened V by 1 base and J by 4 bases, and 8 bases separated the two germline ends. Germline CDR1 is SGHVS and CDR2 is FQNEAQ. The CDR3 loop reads CASSLDISNQPQHF. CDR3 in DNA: TGTGCCAGCAGCTTAGACATAAGTAATCAGCCCCAGCATTTT.

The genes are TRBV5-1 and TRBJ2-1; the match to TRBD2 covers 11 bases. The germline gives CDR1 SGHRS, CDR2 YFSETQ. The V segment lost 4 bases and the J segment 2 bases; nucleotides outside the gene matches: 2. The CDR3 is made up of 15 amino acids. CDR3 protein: CASSGSGGAYNEQFF. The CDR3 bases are TGCGCCAGCAGCGGTAGCGGGGGGGCCTACAATGAGCAGTTCTTC.